The rows below give T cell receptor beta chains drawn from one sample of a study of HIV-infected children after antiretroviral therapy interruption. TCRdb analysed the 3' RACE reads with MiXCR anew, one entry per CDR3 protein. This sample carries some 41,000 distinct CDR3 sequences, approximately 7% of them seen once, and the ten largest clones take approximately 1%. The input for sequencing was CD45RA+ CD4+ T cells from PBMCs, pooled from several time points, taken from a donor given antiretroviral therapy, either interrupted or continuous. The receptors derive from a pool of human donors with HIV. The CDR3 runs from the conserved cysteine through the conserved F or W. The D gene is left open where the match is weak. For some rows the clone size is stated as once, few or many, or as a class when expanded; others skip it.

TRBJ2-7 | TRBV6-2/TRBV6-3 | many | TRBD2 | TGTGCCAGCTCGGAGGGGAGGGCCGTTAAGCACGAGCAGTACTTC | CASSEGRAVKHEQYF
TRBJ2-1 | TRBV6-4 | few | NA | TGTGCCAGCAGACTCATCGGGACAACCTACAATGAGCAGTTCTTC | CASRLIGTTYNEQFF
TRBJ2-3 | TRBV4-1 | few | TRBD2 | TGCGCCAGCAGCCAAGTCGGGGGGAGCACAGATACGCAGTATTTT | CASSQVGGSTDTQYF
TRBJ2-3 | TRBV29-1 | medium-sized | TRBD2 | TGCAGCGTTGAAGGCGGGGGGGCGAGCACAGATACGCAGTATTTT | CSVEGGGASTDTQYF
TRBJ1-2 | TRBV12-3/TRBV12-4 | many | NA | TGTGCCAGCAGCCCCCCCTACGGAGGCTACACCTTC | CASSPPYGGYTF
TRBJ2-7 | TRBV28 | NA | TRBD1 | TGTGCCAGCAGTATGAGGACAGGGGCTACCTACGAGCAGTACTTC | CASSMRTGATYEQYF
TRBJ2-3 | TRBV7-8 | many | NA | TGTGCCAGCAGCTTCTCATCGACTAACACAGATACGCAGTATTTT | CASSFSSTNTDTQYF
TRBJ2-1 | TRBV18 | NA | NA | TGTGCCAGCTCACCACCGGGGCAGAATGAGCAGTTCTTC | CASSPPGQNEQFF
TRBJ2-5 | TRBV10-3 | NA | TRBD1 | TGTGCCATCAGTGCCCGGACAGGGGGCCCAGAGACCCAGTACTTC | CAISARTGGPETQYF
TRBJ2-5 | TRBV29-1 | many | NA | TGCAGCGCCCGGACGGGTGAGACCCAGTACTTC | CSARTGETQYF
TRBJ1-3 | TRBV11-2 | NA | TRBD1 | TGTGCCAGCAGCATTTACAGGGGGCCGGGAAACACCATATATTTT | CASSIYRGPGNTIYF
TRBJ1-1 | TRBV20-1 | NA | NA | TGCAGTGCTAGGACCATCGACGGAGGGTTAGGATTGAACACTGAAGCTTTCTTT | CSARTIDGGLGLNTEAFF
TRBJ2-1 | TRBV7-2 | many | NA | TGTGCCAGCAGACTGGACGGCAACAATGAGCAGTTCTTC | CASRLDGNNEQFF
TRBJ2-1 | TRBV19 | few | NA | TGTGCCAGTAGTATGAGAGGGGGAATCTCCTACAATGAGCAGTTCTTC | CASSMRGGISYNEQFF
TRBJ1-2 | TRBV28 | few | NA | TGTGCCAGCAGTTTATTTCGGCGGTATACGTCTGGCTACACCTTC | CASSLFRRYTSGYTF
TRBJ2-5 | TRBV2 | many | TRBD2 | TGTGCCAGCAGTGAAGTCGAGCGGGGGGCTAAAGAGACCCAGTACTTC | CASSEVERGAKETQYF
TRBJ1-1 | TRBV6-5 | many | NA | TGTGCCAGCAGTTACTCGATCGTAGCTCCCACTGAAGCTTTCTTT | CASSYSIVAPTEAFF
TRBJ2-5 | TRBV10-3 | few | TRBD2 | TGTGCCATCAGTGAGAGGACTAGCGGGGCTAAAGAGACCCAGTACTTC | CAISERTSGAKETQYF
TRBJ2-1 | TRBV12-3/TRBV12-4 | many | TRBD1 | TGTGCCAGCAGACCAGCCGGGACAGGGGGAAGGAATGAGCAGTTCTTC | CASRPAGTGGRNEQFF
TRBJ2-6 | TRBV6-1 | few | TRBD2 | TGTGCCAGCACAGCGGGGCTATACTCTGGGGCCAACGTCCTGACTTTC | CASTAGLYSGANVLTF
TRBJ2-7 | TRBV15 | many | TRBD2 | TGTGCTAGCAGTAGAAGGCGGGGGGACTCCTATGAACAGTACTTC | CASSRRRGDSYEQYF
TRBJ2-2 | TRBV27 | NA | TRBD1 | TGTGCCAGCAGAAGGGACAGGGGTTTCCGGAACACCGGGGAGCTGTTTTTT | CASRRDRGFRNTGELFF
TRBJ2-7 | TRBV20-1 | many | TRBD1 | TGCAGTGCTAGAGATAAGCAGGGGGCGAGTCGGGACGAGCAGTACTTC | CSARDKQGASRDEQYF
TRBJ1-5 | TRBV5-6 | many | NA | TGTGCCAGCAGCTTGGCCTGGGACCAGCCCCAGCATTTT | CASSLAWDQPQHF
TRBJ2-3 | TRBV4-1 | many | NA | TGCGCCAGCAGCCCCGGGCCCTGGCCTACGCAGTATTTT | CASSPGPWPTQYF
TRBJ2-5 | TRBV18 | NA | NA | TGTGCCAGCTCACCATCTCGTGAGACCCAGTACTTC | CASSPSRETQYF
TRBJ2-7 | TRBV5-1 | NA | NA | TGCGCCAGCAGCTTCGCAGACTCCTACGAGCAGTACTTC | CASSFADSYEQYF
TRBJ2-7 | TRBV7-6 | NA | NA | TGTGCCAGCAGCTGGGGTCACGAGCAGTACTTC | CASSWGHEQYF
TRBJ2-7 | TRBV12-3/TRBV12-4 | many | TRBD1 | TGTGCCAGCAGTTTATACGGTCTCGGACAGGGGTACGAGCAGTACTTC | CASSLYGLGQGYEQYF
TRBJ2-7 | TRBV23-1 | many | NA | TGCGCCAGCAGTCAACAAGAGTACGAGCAGTACTTC | CASSQQEYEQYF
TRBJ1-2 | TRBV6-6 | many | NA | TGTGCCAGCAGTTACGATGGGCAGAAAAACTATGGCTACACCTTC | CASSYDGQKNYGYTF
TRBJ1-5 | TRBV3-1 | many | NA | TGTGCCAGCAGCCAAGATCACAGCCCTCAGCCCCAGCATTTT | CASSQDHSPQPQHF
TRBJ1-1 | TRBV5-1 | few | NA | TGCGCCAGCAGATTGGACAGTTACACTGAAGCTTTCTTT | CASRLDSYTEAFF
TRBJ2-1 | TRBV7-8 | many | NA | TGTGCCAGCAGCTTAGGACTCCGGAGCTCCTACAATGAGCAGTTCTTC | CASSLGLRSSYNEQFF
TRBJ2-3 | TRBV15 | many | NA | TGTGCCACCAGCAGAGATGCCCTACTTGGCACAGATACGCAGTATTTT | CATSRDALLGTDTQYF
TRBJ2-3 | TRBV23-1 | NA | TRBD2 | TGCGCCAGCAGTCAATCGGGGACTAGCGGGAGGCTGACTAGCACAGATACGCAGTATTTT | CASSQSGTSGRLTSTDTQYF
TRBJ2-1 | TRBV28 | many | TRBD2 | TGTGCCAGCACGAATAGCGGGCCGACCTACAATGAGCAGTTCTTC | CASTNSGPTYNEQFF
TRBJ2-1 | TRBV29-1 | few | TRBD2 | TGCAGCGTTGTTCCCGCGGGGGGGCCTTATGAGCAGTTCTTC | CSVVPAGGPYEQFF
TRBJ2-1 | TRBV4-2 | NA | NA | TGTGCCAGCAGCCCCTGGGGGAGTCGGTACAATGAGCAGTTCTTC | CASSPWGSRYNEQFF
TRBJ2-1 | TRBV7-2 | NA | TRBD2 | TGTGCCAGCAGCTTATCGCGTCTAGCGGGAGTGGTTGAGCAGTTCTTC | CASSLSRLAGVVEQFF
TRBJ2-3 | TRBV10-3 | many | NA | TGTGCCATCAGTGTTGGGGCAGATACGCAGTATTTT | CAISVGADTQYF
TRBJ2-1 | TRBV7-7 | NA | NA | TGTGCTAGCAGCTTAGCCGACTCCGGGTTTGAGCAGTTCTTC | CASSLADSGFEQFF
TRBJ2-7 | TRBV7-3 | many | NA | TGTGCCAGCAGCCTCTCAAAAGAGAGCGAGCAGTACTTC | CASSLSKESEQYF
TRBJ2-5 | TRBV28 | medium-sized | TRBD2 | TGTGCCAGCAGTTTATTCACGCTAGCGGGAGGGCCACGGGAGACCCAGTACTTC | CASSLFTLAGGPRETQYF
TRBJ2-3 | TRBV20-1 | many | NA | TGCAGTGCTAGAGATTGGGACCGGTATACGCAGTATTTT | CSARDWDRYTQYF
TRBJ2-2 | TRBV4-3 | NA | TRBD2 | TGCGCCAGCAGCAAAGCGGGGAGGGTGGTCGCCGGGGAGCTGTTTTTT | CASSKAGRVVAGELFF
TRBJ2-4 | TRBV30 | many | NA | TGTGCCTGGAGTGTGATGGAAAACGGGGACATTCAGTACTTC | CAWSVMENGDIQYF
TRBJ2-2 | TRBV20-1 | few | TRBD2 | TGCAGTGCTAGACCGGGAGGGCCTCAAACCGGGGAGCTGTTTTTT | CSARPGGPQTGELFF
TRBJ1-1 | TRBV6-2/TRBV6-3 | many | NA | TGTGCCAGTACCCAGGAGAAGAACACTGAAGCTTTCTTT | CASTQEKNTEAFF
TRBJ2-4 | TRBV2 | many | NA | TGTGCCAGCAGGGGCGGGCTAGCCAAAAACATTCAGTACTTC | CASRGGLAKNIQYF
TRBJ2-7 | TRBV5-5 | NA | NA | TGTGCCAGCAGCTCCCCATTCCCCCGGGGGAGCTCCTACGAGCAGTACTTC | CASSSPFPRGSSYEQYF
TRBJ1-1 | TRBV7-9 | many | NA | TGTGCCAGCAGCTATTACACCGGGCCCCAGGGCCCCACTGAAGCTTTCTTT | CASSYYTGPQGPTEAFF
TRBJ1-1 | TRBV28 | many | TRBD1 | TGTGCCACCAACGAAGGGGGCGGTGGCACTGAAGCTTTCTTT | CATNEGGGGTEAFF
TRBJ2-1 | TRBV7-9 | many | TRBD2 | TGTGCCAGCAGCCCCAAACTAGCGGGGGGCCCGGATGAGCAGTTCTTC | CASSPKLAGGPDEQFF
TRBJ1-1 | TRBV28 | few | NA | TGTGCCAGCACCATCGCAGGGGCCCAATCCAAGAACACTGAAGCTTTCTTT | CASTIAGAQSKNTEAFF
TRBJ1-5 | TRBV19 | NA | NA | TGTGCCAGCGAAGGTGCCGGGGCGTGGCAGCCCCAGCATTTT | CASEGAGAWQPQHF
TRBJ2-3 | TRBV5-1 | many | NA | TGCGCCAGCAGCATGGGACAAAGCGATACGCAGTATTTT | CASSMGQSDTQYF
TRBJ1-4 | TRBV6-7 | few | NA | TGTGCCAGCAGTTACTCGACCCCCCGCCAGAATGAAAAACTGTTTTTT | CASSYSTPRQNEKLFF
TRBJ1-1 | TRBV18 | many | NA | TGTGCCAGCTCACCGCGGACGGAGAACACTGAAGCTTTCTTT | CASSPRTENTEAFF